This TCR beta chain comes out of a study of post-analysis software for immune sequencing data. About the research overall: In terms of disease course, relapsing-remitting, secondary progressive and progressive-relapsing multiple sclerosis were included. The study, taken as a whole, reports: The normalized Chao1 diversity of multiple sclerosis patients was significantly lower than that of controls. Patients used five TRBV segments, including TRBV5-6, TRBV5-1 and TRBV20-1, more often than controls.

The V end lost 4 bases, the J end lost 1 base, and 17 bases lay between the germline ends. The CDR3 runs 16 residues. Unique molecular identifiers were built into the TCR beta cDNA libraries. T cells numbering roughly 0.85 to 10 million gave rise to 500,000 or so cDNA molecules. In TCRdb, the PCR reads were re-called with MiXCR into one record per CDR3 protein. The sample carries 450,000 to 650,000 distinct CDR3 sequences, 40% to 50% recorded once. This clonotype was detected only a few times. Its cognate antigen is unknown. This sequence originates from a girl aged 10 to 17 with multiple sclerosis. The sequencing input was blood. The chain employs TRBV12-3 or TRBV12-4 and TRBJ2-7, with D tentatively TRBD1 (6 bases). CDR3: CASSSHIDTGSYEQYF. For the CDR3, the DNA is TGTGCCAGCAGTTCACATATCGATACAGGGTCCTACGAGCAGTACTTC.